A selection of T cell receptor beta chains follows, all from one sample in a study of neurological immune-mediated disorders. TCRdb re-derived calls from the 5' RACE reads in MiXCR, one entry per CDR3 protein. The sample has roughly 80,000 distinct CDR3 sequences; 15% to 20% are singletons. Material: PBMCs. These TCRs come from a woman between 40 and 50 years old in good health. CDR3s include the opening cysteine and the closing phenylalanine or tryptophan. Each record gives: V gene, clone size, J gene, D gene, CDR3 protein, CDR3 DNA. D genes are given only for firm matches. For some rows the clone size is stated as once, few or many, or as a class when expanded; others skip it.

>TRBV5-1|many|TRBJ1-6|NA
CASSVGDTMDSPLHF
TGCGCCAGCAGCGTAGGTGACACTATGGATTCACCCCTCCACTTT
>TRBV5-1|NA|TRBJ1-1|NA
CASSPGTGLATEAFF
TGCGCCAGCAGCCCCGGTACAGGGTTAGCCACTGAAGCTTTCTTT
>TRBV5-1|many|TRBJ1-1|NA
CASSPTGGEAFF
TGCGCCAGCAGCCCGACGGGGGGGGAAGCTTTCTTT
>TRBV7-6|many|TRBJ1-6|TRBD1
CASSSGQLNSPLHF
TGTGCCAGCAGCTCGGGACAGTTGAATTCACCCCTCCACTTT
>TRBV5-1|many|TRBJ2-5|TRBD2
CASSLSGSGDSQETQYF
TGCGCCAGCAGCTTGAGCGGTAGCGGGGACTCTCAAGAGACCCAGTACTTC
>TRBV10-3|many|TRBJ1-1|NA
CAISRTETVNTEAFF
TGTGCCATCAGTCGGACAGAAACAGTGAACACTGAAGCTTTCTTT
>TRBV5-1|many|TRBJ2-2|NA
CASTPSVDGELFF
TGCGCCAGCACCCCCTCGGTGGACGGGGAGCTGTTTTTT
>TRBV20-1|many|TRBJ2-1|TRBD2
CSAAGLAGGHNEQFF
TGCAGTGCTGCCGGACTAGCGGGGGGACACAATGAGCAGTTCTTC
>TRBV28|many|TRBJ1-2|TRBD1
CASSSPGQGDYGYTF
TGTGCCAGCAGTTCTCCGGGACAGGGGGACTATGGCTACACCTTC
>TRBV10-3|many|TRBJ1-2|NA
CAITPRGGGYGYTF
TGTGCCATCACCCCGCGGGGTGGAGGCTATGGCTACACCTTC
>TRBV28|many|TRBJ1-5|TRBD1
CASSTPRGTGGGNQPQHF
TGTGCCAGCAGTACGCCGAGGGGGACAGGGGGTGGGAATCAGCCCCAGCATTTT